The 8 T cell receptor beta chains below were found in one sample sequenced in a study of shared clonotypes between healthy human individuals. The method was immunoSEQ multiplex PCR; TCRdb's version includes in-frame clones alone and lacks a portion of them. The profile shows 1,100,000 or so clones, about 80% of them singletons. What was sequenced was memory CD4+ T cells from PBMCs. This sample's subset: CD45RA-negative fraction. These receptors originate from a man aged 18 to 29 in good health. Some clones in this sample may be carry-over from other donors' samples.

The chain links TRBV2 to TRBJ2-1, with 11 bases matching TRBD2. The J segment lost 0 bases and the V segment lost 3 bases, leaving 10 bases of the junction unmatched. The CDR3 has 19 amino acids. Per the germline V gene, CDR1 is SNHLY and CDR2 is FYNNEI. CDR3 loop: CASSETSGMSLSSYNEQFF. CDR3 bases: TGTGCCAGCAGTGAGACTAGCGGGATGAGCCTGAGCTCCTACAATGAGCAGTTCTTC.

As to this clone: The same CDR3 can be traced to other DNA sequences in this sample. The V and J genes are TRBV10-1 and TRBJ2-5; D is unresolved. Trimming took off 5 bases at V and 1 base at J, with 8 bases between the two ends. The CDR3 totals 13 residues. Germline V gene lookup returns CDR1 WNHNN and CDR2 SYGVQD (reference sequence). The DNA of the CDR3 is TGCGCCAGCAGTAGACAAGTCCAAGAGACCCAGTACTTC. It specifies CASSRQVQETQYF.

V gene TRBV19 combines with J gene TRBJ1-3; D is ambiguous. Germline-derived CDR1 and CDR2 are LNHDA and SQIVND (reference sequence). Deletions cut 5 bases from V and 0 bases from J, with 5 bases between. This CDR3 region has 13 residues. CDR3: CASSLSSGNTIYF. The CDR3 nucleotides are TGTGCCAGTAGTCTGTCCTCTGGAAACACCATATATTTT.

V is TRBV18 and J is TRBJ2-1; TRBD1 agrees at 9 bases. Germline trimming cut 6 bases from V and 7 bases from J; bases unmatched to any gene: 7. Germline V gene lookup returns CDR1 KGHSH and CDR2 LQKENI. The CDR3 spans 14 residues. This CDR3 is CASSNQQGANEQFF. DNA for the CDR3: TGTGCCAGCTCCAATCAACAGGGGGCGAATGAGCAGTTCTTC.

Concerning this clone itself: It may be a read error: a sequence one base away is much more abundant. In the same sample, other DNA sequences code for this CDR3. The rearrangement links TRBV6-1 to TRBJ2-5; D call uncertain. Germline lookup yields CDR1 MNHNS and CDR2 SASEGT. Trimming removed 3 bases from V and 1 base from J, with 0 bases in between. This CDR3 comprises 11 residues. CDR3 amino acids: CASSDQETQYF. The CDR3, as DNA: TGTGCCAGCAGTGACCAAGAGACCCAGTACTTC.

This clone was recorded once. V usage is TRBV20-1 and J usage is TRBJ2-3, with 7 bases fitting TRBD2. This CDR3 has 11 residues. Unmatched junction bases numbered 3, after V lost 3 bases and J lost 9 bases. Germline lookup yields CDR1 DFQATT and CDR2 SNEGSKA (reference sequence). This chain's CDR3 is CSARPRGTQYF. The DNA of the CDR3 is TGCAGTGCTAGGCCGCGGGGGACGCAGTATTTT.

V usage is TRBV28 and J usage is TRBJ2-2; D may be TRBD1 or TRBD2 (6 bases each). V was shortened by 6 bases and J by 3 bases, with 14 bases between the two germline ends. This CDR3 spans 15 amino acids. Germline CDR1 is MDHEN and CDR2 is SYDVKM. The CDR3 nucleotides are TGTGCCAGCAGCAAAGGGGGGACCGACACCGGGGAGCTGTTTTTT. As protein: CASSKGGTDTGELFF.

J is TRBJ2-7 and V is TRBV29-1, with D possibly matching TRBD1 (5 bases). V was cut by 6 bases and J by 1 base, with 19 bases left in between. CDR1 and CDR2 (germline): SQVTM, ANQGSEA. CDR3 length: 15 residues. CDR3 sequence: CSVIIIAGKSYEQYF. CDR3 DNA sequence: TGCAGCGTCATAATAATAGCAGGGAAATCCTACGAGCAGTACTTC.